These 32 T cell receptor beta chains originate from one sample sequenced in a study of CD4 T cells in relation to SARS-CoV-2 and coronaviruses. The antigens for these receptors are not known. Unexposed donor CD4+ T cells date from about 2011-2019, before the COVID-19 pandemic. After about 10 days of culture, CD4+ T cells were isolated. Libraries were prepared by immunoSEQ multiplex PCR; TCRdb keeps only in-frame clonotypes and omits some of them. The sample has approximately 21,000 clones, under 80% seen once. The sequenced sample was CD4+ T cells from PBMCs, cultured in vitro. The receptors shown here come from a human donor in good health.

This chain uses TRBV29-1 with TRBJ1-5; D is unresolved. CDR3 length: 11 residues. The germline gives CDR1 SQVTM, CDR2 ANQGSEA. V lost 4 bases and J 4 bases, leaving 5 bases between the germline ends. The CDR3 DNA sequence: TGCAGCGTTGCCGGAAATCAGCCCCAGCATTTT. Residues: CSVAGNQPQHF. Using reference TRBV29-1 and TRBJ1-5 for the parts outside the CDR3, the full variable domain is SAVISQKPSRDICQRGTSLTIQCQVDSQVTMMFWYRQQPGQSLTLIATANQGSEATYESGFVIDKFPISRPNLTFSTLTVSNMSPEDSSIYLCSVAGNQPQHFGDGTRLSIL.

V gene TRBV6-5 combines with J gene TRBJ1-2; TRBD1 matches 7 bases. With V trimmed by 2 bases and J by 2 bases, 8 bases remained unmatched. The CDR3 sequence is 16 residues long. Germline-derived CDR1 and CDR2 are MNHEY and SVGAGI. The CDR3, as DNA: TGTGCCAGCAGTTACCCTCCTGGGACAGCGAACTATGGCTACACCTTC. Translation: CASSYPPGTANYGYTF.

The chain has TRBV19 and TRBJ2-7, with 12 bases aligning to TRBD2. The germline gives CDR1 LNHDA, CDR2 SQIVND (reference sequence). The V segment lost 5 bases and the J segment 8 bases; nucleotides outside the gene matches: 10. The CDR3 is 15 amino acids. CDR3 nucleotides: TGTGCCAGTAGTCCCCAGAGACTAGCGGGAGCCCAGCAGTACTTC. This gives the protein CASSPQRLAGAQQYF.

In DNA form, the CDR3 reads TGTGCCGTTCGGAGATCTGGGGCCAACGTCCTGACTTTC. Translation: CAVRRSGANVLTF. The chain joins TRBV10-3 to TRBJ2-6; D unresolved. The CDR3 loop spans 13 amino acids. V was cut by 11 bases and J by 1 base, with 9 bases left in between. From germline, CDR1 is ENHRY and CDR2 SYGVKD.

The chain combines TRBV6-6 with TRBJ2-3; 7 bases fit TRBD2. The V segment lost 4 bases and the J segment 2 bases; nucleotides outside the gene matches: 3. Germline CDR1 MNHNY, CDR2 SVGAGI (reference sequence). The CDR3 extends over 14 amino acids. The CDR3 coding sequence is TGTGCCAGCAGTTCCGGACTAGACACAGATACGCAGTATTTT. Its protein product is CASSSGLDTDTQYF.

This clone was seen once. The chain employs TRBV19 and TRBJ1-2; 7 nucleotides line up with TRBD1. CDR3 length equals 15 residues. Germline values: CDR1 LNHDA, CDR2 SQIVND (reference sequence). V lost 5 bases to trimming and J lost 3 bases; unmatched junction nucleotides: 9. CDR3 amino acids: CASSSRQGVDYGYTF. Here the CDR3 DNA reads TGTGCCAGTAGTTCGAGACAGGGAGTCGACTATGGCTACACCTTC.

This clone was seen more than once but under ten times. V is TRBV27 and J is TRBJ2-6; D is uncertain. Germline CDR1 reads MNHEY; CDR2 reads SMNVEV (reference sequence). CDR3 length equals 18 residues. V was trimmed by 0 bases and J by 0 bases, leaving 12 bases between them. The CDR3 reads CASSLSLVLGSGANVLTF. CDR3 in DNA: TGTGCCAGCAGTTTATCCTTGGTACTCGGCTCTGGGGCCAACGTCCTGACTTTC.

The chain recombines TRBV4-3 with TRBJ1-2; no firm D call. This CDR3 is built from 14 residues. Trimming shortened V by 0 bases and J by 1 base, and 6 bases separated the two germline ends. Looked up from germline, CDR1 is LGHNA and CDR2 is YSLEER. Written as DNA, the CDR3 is TGCGCCAGCAGCCAAGATAGTATTAACTATGGCTACACCTTC. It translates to CASSQDSINYGYTF.

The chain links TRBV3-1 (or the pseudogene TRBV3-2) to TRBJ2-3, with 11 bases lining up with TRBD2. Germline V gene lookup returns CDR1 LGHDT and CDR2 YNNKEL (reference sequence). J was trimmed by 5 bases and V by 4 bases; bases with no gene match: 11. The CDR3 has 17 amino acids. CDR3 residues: CASSRRGSGGAGDTQYF. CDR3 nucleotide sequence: TGTGCCAGCAGCCGCCGGGGTAGCGGGGGGGCTGGAGATACGCAGTATTTT.

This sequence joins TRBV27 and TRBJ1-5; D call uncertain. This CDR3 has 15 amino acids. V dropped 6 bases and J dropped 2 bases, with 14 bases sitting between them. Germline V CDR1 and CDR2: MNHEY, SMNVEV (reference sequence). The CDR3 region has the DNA TGTGCCAGCAGGCCCGCCCGGGGAGGCAATCAGCCCCAGCATTTT. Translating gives CASRPARGGNQPQHF.

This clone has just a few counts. The CDR3 DNA is TGCGCCAGCAGCCAAGATCCTAGCGGGAGGTTAGATACGCAGTATTTT. This translates into CASSQDPSGRLDTQYF. The V gene is TRBV4-3, the J gene TRBJ2-3, with 11 bases aligning to TRBD2. Germline CDR1 is LGHNA and CDR2 is YSLEER. V was clipped by 0 bases and J by 5 bases; unmatched bases: 4. The CDR3 runs to 16 residues.

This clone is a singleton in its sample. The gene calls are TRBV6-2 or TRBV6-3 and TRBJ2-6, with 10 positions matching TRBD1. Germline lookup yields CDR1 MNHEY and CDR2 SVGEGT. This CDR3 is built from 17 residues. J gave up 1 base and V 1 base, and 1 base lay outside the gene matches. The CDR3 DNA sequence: TGTGCCAGCAGTTACTGGGGACAGGGGTCTGGGGCCAACGTCCTGACTTTC. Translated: CASSYWGQGSGANVLTF.

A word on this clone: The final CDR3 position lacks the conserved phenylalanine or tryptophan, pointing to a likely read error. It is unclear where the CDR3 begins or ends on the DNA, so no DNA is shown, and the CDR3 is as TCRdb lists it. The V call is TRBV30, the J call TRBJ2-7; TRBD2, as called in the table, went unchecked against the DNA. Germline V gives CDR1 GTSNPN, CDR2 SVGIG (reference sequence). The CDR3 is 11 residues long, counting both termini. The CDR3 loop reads CAASAGVLVVY.

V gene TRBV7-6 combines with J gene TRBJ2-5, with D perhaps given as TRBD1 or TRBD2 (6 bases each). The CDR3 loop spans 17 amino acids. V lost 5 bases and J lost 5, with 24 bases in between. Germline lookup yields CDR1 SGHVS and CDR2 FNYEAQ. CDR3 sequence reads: CASSHRTGASVPETQYF. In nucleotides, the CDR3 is TGTGCCAGCAGCCACCGGACGGGGGCTTCGGTCCCGGAGACCCAGTACTTC.

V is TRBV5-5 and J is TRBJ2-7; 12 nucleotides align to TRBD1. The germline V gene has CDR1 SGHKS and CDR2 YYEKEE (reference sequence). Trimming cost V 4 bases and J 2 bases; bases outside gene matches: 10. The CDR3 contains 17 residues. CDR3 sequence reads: CASSTWGQGATAYEQYF. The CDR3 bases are TGTGCCAGCAGCACTTGGGGACAGGGGGCTACGGCCTACGAGCAGTACTTC. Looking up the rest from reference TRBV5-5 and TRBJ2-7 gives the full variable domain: DAGVTQSPTHLIKTRGQQVTLRCSPISGHKSVSWYQQVLGQGPQFIFQYYEKEERGRGNFPDRFSARQFPNYSSELNVNALLLGDSALYLCASSTWGQGATAYEQYFGPGTRLTVT.

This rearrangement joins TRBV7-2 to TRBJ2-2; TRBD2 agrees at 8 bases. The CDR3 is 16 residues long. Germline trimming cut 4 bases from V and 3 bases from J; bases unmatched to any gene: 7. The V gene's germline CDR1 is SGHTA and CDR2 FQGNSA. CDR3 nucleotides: TGTGCCAGCAGCTCCGTCGGGACTAGGGACACCGGGGAGCTGTTTTTT. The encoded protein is CASSSVGTRDTGELFF. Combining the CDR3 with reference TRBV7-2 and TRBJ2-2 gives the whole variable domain GAGVSQSPSNKVTEKGKDVELRCDPISGHTALYWYRQSLGQGLEFLIYFQGNSAPDKSGLPSDRFSAERTGGSVSTLTIQRTQQEDSAVYLCASSSVGTRDTGELFFGEGSRLTVL.

The CDR3 spells CASNNRGPHTGELFF. Written as DNA, the CDR3 is TGTGCCAGCAACAACCGGGGTCCACATACCGGGGAGCTGTTTTTT. V usage is TRBV6-5 and J usage is TRBJ2-2; maybe TRBD2 (5 bases). Deletions cut 7 bases from V and 5 bases from J, with 17 bases between. The CDR3 has 15 amino acids. Germline CDR1 reads MNHEY; CDR2 reads SVGAGI.

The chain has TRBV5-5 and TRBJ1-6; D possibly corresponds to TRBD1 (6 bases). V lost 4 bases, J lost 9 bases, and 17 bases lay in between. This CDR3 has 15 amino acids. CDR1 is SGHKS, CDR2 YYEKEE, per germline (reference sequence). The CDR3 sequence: CASSLQGGVGSPLHF. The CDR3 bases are TGTGCCAGCAGCCTACAGGGTGGGGTAGGTTCACCCCTCCACTTT.

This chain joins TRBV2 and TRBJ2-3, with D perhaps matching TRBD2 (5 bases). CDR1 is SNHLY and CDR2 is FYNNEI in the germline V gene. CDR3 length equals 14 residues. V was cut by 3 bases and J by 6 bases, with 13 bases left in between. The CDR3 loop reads CASSERPGMDTQYF. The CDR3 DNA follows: TGTGCCAGCAGTGAGCGGCCGGGAATGGATACGCAGTATTTT.

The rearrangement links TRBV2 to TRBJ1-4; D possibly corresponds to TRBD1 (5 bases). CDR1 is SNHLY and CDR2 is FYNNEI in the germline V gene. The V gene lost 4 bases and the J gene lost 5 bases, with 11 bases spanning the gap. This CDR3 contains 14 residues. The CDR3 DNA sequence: TGTGCCAGCAGTGGGCGGGGGGGAAATGAAAAACTGTTTTTT. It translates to CASSGRGGNEKLFF.

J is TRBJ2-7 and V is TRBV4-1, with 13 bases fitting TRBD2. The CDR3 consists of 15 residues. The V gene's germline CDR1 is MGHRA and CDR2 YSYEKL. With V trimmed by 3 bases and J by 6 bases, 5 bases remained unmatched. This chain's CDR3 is CASSQGRLAGGEQYF. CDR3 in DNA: TGCGCCAGCAGCCAGGGGCGACTAGCGGGGGGCGAGCAGTACTTC.

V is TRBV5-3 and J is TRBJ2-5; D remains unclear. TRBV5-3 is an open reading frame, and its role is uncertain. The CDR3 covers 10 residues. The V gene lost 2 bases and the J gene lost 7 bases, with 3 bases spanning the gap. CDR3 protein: CARSFVTQYF. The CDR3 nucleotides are TGTGCCAGAAGCTTTGTGACCCAGTACTTC.

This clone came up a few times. CDR3 coding DNA: TGCGCCAGCAGCTGGGAGCTAGAGAATTCACCCCTCCACTTT. This codes for CASSWELENSPLHF. This sequence joins TRBV5-1 and TRBJ1-6; D not certain. This CDR3 contains 14 residues. The germline V gene has CDR1 SGHRS and CDR2 YFSETQ. V lost 3 bases and J lost 7, with 11 bases in between.

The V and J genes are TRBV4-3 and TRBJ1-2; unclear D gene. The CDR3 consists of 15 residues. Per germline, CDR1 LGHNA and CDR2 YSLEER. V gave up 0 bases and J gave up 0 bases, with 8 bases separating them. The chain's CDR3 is CASSQDLSANYGYTF. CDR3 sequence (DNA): TGCGCCAGCAGCCAAGATTTGTCAGCTAACTATGGCTACACCTTC.

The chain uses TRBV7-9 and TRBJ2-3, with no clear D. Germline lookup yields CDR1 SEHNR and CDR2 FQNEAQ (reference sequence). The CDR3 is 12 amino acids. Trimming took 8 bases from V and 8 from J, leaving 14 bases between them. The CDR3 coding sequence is TGTGCCAGCCTCGAAGGGCTCGGTACGCAGTATTTT. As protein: CASLEGLGTQYF.

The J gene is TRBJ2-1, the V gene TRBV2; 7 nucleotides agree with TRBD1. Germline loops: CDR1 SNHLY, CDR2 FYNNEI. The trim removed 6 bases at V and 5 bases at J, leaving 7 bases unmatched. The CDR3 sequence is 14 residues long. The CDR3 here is CASSPDRIDNEQFF. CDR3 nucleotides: TGTGCCAGCAGCCCGGACAGGATTGACAATGAGCAGTTCTTC.

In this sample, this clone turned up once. For the CDR3, the DNA is TGTGCCAGCAGCTTAGGAGTTCCATCCGAGGCCTACGAGCAGTACTTC. Translated, it gives CASSLGVPSEAYEQYF. J is TRBJ2-7 and V is TRBV7-2; D is ambiguous. The germline gives CDR1 SGHTA, CDR2 FQGNSA. Trimming stripped 1 base from V and 2 bases from J, with 15 bases between. The CDR3 has 16 amino acids.

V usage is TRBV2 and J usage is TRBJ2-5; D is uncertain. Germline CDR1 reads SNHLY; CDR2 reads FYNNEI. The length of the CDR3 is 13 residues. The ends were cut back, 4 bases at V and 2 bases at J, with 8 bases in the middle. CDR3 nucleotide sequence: TGTGCCAGCAGTGTATGGCGACAAGAGACCCAGTACTTC. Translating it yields CASSVWRQETQYF.

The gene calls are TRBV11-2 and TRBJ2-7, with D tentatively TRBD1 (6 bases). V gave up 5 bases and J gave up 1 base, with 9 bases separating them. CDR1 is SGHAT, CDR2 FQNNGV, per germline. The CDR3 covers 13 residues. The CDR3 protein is CASSLGQSYEQYF. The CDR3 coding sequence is TGTGCCAGCAGCCTCGGACAGTCCTACGAGCAGTACTTC.

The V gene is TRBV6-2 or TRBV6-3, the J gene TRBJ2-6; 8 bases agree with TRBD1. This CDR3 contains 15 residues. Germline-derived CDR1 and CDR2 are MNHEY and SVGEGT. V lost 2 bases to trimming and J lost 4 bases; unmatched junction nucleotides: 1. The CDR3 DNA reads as TGTGCCAGCAGTTACCAGGGGGCCGGGGCCAACGTCCTGACTTTC. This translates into CASSYQGAGANVLTF.

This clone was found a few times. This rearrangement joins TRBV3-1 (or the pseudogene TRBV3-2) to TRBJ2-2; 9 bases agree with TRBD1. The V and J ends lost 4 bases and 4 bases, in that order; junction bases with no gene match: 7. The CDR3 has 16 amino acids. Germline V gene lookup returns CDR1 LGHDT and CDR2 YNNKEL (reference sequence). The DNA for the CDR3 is TGTGCCAGCAGCCTACACAGGGGGCAGGCCACCGGGGAGCTGTTTTTT. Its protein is CASSLHRGQATGELFF.

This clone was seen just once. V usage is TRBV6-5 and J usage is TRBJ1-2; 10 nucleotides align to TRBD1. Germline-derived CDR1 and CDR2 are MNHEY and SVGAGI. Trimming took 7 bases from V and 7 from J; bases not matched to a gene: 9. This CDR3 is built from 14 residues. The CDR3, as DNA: TGTGCCAGCACCGAGGACAGGGGGTGGCTTGGCTACACCTTC. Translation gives CASTEDRGWLGYTF.